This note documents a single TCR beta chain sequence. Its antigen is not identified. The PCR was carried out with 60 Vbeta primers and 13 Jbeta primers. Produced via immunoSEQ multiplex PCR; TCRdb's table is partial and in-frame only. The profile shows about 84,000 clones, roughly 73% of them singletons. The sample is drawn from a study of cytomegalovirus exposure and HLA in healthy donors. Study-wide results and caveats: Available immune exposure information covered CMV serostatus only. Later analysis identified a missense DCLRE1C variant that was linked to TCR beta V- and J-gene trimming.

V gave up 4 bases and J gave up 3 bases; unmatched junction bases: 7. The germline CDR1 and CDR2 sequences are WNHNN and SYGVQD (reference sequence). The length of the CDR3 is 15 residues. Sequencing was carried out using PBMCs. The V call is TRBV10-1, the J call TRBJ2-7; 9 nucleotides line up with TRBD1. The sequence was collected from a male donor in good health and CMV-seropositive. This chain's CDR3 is CASSAGQGISYEQYF. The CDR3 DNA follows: TGCGCCAGCAGTGCAGGACAGGGGATAAGCTACGAGCAGTACTTC.